Given below is one TCR beta chain in context. Its antigen is not known. Sequencing was performed with immunoSEQ multiplex PCR; in TCRdb, only in-frame clones are kept and a portion is missing. The profile shows 100,000 to 150,000 clones, 80% to 90% of them singletons. The source of the sample is a study of T cell responses to AZD1222 COVID-19 vaccine. Study results and limitations: Receipt of two AZD1222 doses was followed by a rise in Spike-specific TCR breadth and depth.

Trimming cost V 3 bases and J 9 bases, with 18 bases left between them. Germline CDR1 reads SGHTA; CDR2 reads FQGNSA. The CDR3 has 15 residues. V gene TRBV7-2 combines with J gene TRBJ1-5; D call uncertain. The clonotype comes from an adult in good health. The input for sequencing was peripheral blood, taken on day 0 of AZD1222 vaccination. The CDR3 loop reads CASSFEHGGGVPQHF. The CDR3 coding sequence is TGTGCCAGCAGCTTCGAACACGGCGGTGGGGTGCCCCAGCATTTT.